This entry describes one T cell receptor (beta chain). The CDR3 consists of 15 residues. The V gene end was trimmed by 2 bases and the J gene end by 8 bases; junction bases not matched to a gene: 10. The germline V gene encodes CDR1 MNHEY and CDR2 SVGEGT. A J-beta primer mix and a sample-barcoded 5' primer were used in a second PCR of about 7 to 12 cycles. TCRdb analysed the 5' RACE reads with MiXCR anew, one entry per CDR3 protein. This sample yields around 1,000,000 distinct CDR3 sequences, of which more than 30% are seen a single time; less than 15% belongs to the top ten. This specimen comes from a study of blood T cells in healthy people across ages.

The chain recombines TRBV6-2 or TRBV6-3 with TRBJ1-2; TRBD1 matches 8 bases. This receptor was identified in a man aged 18 to 30 in good health. The source material was blood. The CDR3 bases are TGTGCCAGCAGTTACGGTGGAAAGGGACAGGAGGGCTACACCTTC. The encoded protein is CASSYGGKGQEGYTF.